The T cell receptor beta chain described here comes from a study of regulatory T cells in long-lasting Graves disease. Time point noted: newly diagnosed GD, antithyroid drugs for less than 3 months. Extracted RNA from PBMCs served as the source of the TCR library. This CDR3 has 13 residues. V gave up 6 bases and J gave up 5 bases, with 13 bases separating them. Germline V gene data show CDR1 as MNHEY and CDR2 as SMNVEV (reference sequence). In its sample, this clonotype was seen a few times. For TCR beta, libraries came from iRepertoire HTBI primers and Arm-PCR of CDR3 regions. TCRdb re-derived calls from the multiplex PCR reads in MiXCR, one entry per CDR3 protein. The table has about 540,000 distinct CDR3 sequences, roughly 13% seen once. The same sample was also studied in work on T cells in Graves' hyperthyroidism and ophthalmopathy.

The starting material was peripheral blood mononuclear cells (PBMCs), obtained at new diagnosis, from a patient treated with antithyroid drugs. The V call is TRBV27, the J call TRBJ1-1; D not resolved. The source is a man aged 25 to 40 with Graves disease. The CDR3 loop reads CASSNNAGTEAFF. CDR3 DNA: TGTGCCAGCAGCAATAACGCGGGGACTGAAGCTTTCTTT.